This T cell receptor beta chain was captured by sequencing in a study of blood T cell repertoires in COVID-19. Study background: The United States, Italy and Spain provided the acute and convalescent COVID-19 samples. PBMCs, B-cell-depleted T cells, or T cells were the source of the cDNA or gDNA that made up the material.

In the source study's methods: For nucleated cells, counts were estimated from reference gene primer amplification. TCRdb's copy holds only in-frame clones and misses some; the assay was immunoSEQ multiplex PCR. V, J and clone size are taken as reported in that table, and D and trimming were inferred from the DNA itself. The table lists 150,000 to 200,000 clones, around 74% of them singletons, with 3% in the top ten. This clone was counted a few times. The clonotype was recovered from a woman older than 75 with acute or convalescent COVID-19. The sequenced sample was peripheral blood.

Here the CDR3 DNA reads TGTGCCAGCAGCGTAGTCAACAGACAGAACACTGAAGCTTTCTTT. This sequence encodes CASSVVNRQNTEAFF. This sequence joins TRBV9 and TRBJ1-1; no clear D. Trimming pared 0 bases from V and 1 base from J, leaving 10 bases between. The CDR3 is 15 residues long. Germline V gene sequence: CDR1 SGDLS, CDR2 YYNGEE.